The 19 T cell receptor beta chains in this list originate from one sample, sequenced in a study of cytotoxic CD8 clonotypes in ibrutinib-treated CLL. The method was immunoSEQ multiplex PCR; TCRdb's version includes in-frame clones alone and lacks a portion of them. The sample records some 200,000 clones, about three quarters being singletons. This material consisted of PBMCs, taken after 12 months of ibrutinib treatment. The source of these receptors is a human donor with chronic lymphocytic leukemia.

The chain employs TRBV7-2 and TRBJ2-5, with unresolved D. The germline V gene has CDR1 SGHTA and CDR2 FQGNSA. The CDR3 runs to 14 residues. V was pared by 2 bases and J by 4 bases, with 11 bases between. In DNA, the CDR3 is TGTGCCAGCAGCTTACCCTGGGTCGGAGAGACCCAGTACTTC. It encodes CASSLPWVGETQYF.

In the case of this clone: Other DNA sequences in this sample translate to the same CDR3. This chain connects TRBV18 to TRBJ2-7; 7 bases are shared with TRBD1. V lost 3 bases and J lost 0; bases outside the gene matches: 5. CDR1 is KGHSH and CDR2 is LQKENI in the germline V gene. The CDR3 loop spans 15 amino acids. The CDR3 is CASSPQSGGSYEQYF. CDR3 bases: TGTGCCAGCTCACCGCAGTCAGGGGGCTCCTACGAGCAGTACTTC.

The chain recombines TRBV7-3 with TRBJ1-1; TRBD1 is a possible D gene (5 bases). CDR3 size: 14 residues. The germline V gene has CDR1 SGHTA and CDR2 FQGTGA. V lost 1 base and J lost 4, with 10 bases in between. The CDR3 loop is CASSLSSRATEAFF. CDR3 bases: TGTGCCAGCAGCTTAAGCTCCAGGGCCACTGAAGCTTTCTTT.

This clone has a handful of counts. J is TRBJ1-1 and V is TRBV20-1; D remains unclear. Trimming cost V 1 base and J 10 bases, with 7 bases left between them. This CDR3 contains 10 residues. The germline V gene encodes CDR1 DFQATT and CDR2 SNEGSKA (reference sequence). The CDR3 DNA is TGCAGTGCTAGAGGTTTGGGAGCTTTCTTT. Encoded protein: CSARGLGAFF.

V and J are TRBV28 and TRBJ2-7; 9 bases match TRBD2. The CDR3 covers 17 residues. CDR1 and CDR2 from the germline V gene are MDHEN and SYDVKM. V lost 5 bases, J lost 3 bases, and 14 bases stayed unmatched. DNA of the CDR3: TGTGCCAGCAGTAGCCGCCTAACGGGACTAGCAGTCTACGAGCAGTACTTC. Its translation: CASSSRLTGLAVYEQYF.

Written as DNA, the CDR3 is TGCGCCAGCAGCTTAGGCAGCACAACTAGCACAGATACGCAGTATTTT. It translates to CASSLGSTTSTDTQYF. The chain employs TRBV5-1 and TRBJ2-3; D is ambiguous. The length of the CDR3 is 16 residues. The V end was cut by 2 bases, the J end by 0 bases, with 13 bases between. Per the germline V gene, CDR1 is SGHRS and CDR2 is YFSETQ.

The V call is TRBV27, the J call TRBJ1-2; 8 bases are a match to TRBD1. The V segment lost 4 bases and the J segment 3 bases; nucleotides outside the gene matches: 10. The CDR3 runs 16 residues. Germline V CDR1 and CDR2: MNHEY, SMNVEV (reference sequence). Here the CDR3 reads CASSYQGAGGDYGYTF. The CDR3 region has the DNA TGTGCCAGCAGTTACCAGGGGGCTGGAGGGGACTATGGCTACACCTTC.

A few counts support this clone. The gene calls are TRBV5-1 and TRBJ1-2; tentative D call: TRBD1 (6 bases). V lost 2 bases and J 4 bases, leaving 6 bases between the germline ends. The CDR3 is 12 residues long. The germline CDR1 and CDR2 sequences are SGHRS and YFSETQ. The CDR3, as DNA: TGCGCCAGCAGCTTACAGGGCTATGGCTACACCTTC. Translating it yields CASSLQGYGYTF.

This sequence joins TRBV30 and TRBJ2-1; D tentatively reads TRBD1 or TRBD2 (6 bases each). Trimming removed 4 bases from V and 7 bases from J, with 11 bases in between. This CDR3 region has 12 residues. Germline CDR1 is GTSNPN and CDR2 is SVGIG (reference sequence). In DNA, the CDR3 is TGTGCCTGGAAGGGGGGTGGGAATGAGCAGTTCTTC. It translates to CAWKGGGNEQFF.

The chain recombines TRBV6-6 with TRBJ1-2; D is ambiguous. The germline V gene encodes CDR1 MNHNY and CDR2 SVGAGI (reference sequence). CDR3 length: 13 amino acids. V gave up 7 bases and J gave up 4 bases, with 13 bases separating them. CDR3 protein: CASTRGRPYGYTF. The CDR3 nucleotides read TGTGCCAGCACCCGCGGCAGACCCTATGGCTACACCTTC.

The V call is TRBV5-1, the J call TRBJ2-3, with a weak D call TRBD1 (6 bases). V dropped 0 bases and J dropped 4 bases, with 15 bases sitting between them. The CDR3 has 16 residues. From germline, CDR1 is SGHRS and CDR2 YFSETQ. The CDR3 is CASSLAGRGVPDTQYF. CDR3 in DNA: TGCGCCAGCAGCTTGGCCGGCAGGGGCGTGCCAGATACGCAGTATTTT. Complete variable domain (other parts from reference TRBV5-1 and TRBJ2-3): KAGVTQTPRYLIKTRGQQVTLSCSPISGHRSVSWYQQTPGQGLQFLFEYFSETQRNKGNFPGRFSGRQFSNSRSEMNVSTLELGDSALYLCASSLAGRGVPDTQYFGPGTRLTVL.

The chain employs TRBV6-1 and TRBJ2-2; D gene uncertain. Germline V gene data show CDR1 as MNHNS and CDR2 as SASEGT. The CDR3 runs 14 residues. V dropped 6 bases and J dropped 1 base, with 9 bases sitting between them. CDR3 amino acids: CASRGAWNTGELFF. The CDR3 region has the DNA TGTGCCAGCAGAGGCGCGTGGAACACCGGGGAGCTGTTTTTT.

The CDR3 sequence: CASSPEGGRQYF. The CDR3 bases are TGTGCCAGCAGCCCAGAAGGGGGGAGGCAGTATTTT. The rearrangement joins TRBV7-2 to TRBJ2-3; either TRBD1 or TRBD2 may supply D (6 bases each). V lost 5 bases, J lost 11 bases, and 14 bases lay in between. Per germline, CDR1 SGHTA and CDR2 FQGNSA. The CDR3 extends over 12 amino acids. Together with reference TRBV7-2 and TRBJ2-3, the CDR3 gives the full variable domain: GAGVSQSPSNKVTEKGKDVELRCDPISGHTALYWYRQSLGQGLEFLIYFQGNSAPDKSGLPSDRFSAERTGGSVSTLTIQRTQQEDSAVYLCASSPEGGRQYFGPGTRLTVL.

The chain has TRBV20-1 and TRBJ1-1; the D is unclear. V shed 7 bases and J shed 3 bases, with 9 bases lying between them. CDR3 length: 11 amino acids. Germline V gives CDR1 DFQATT, CDR2 SNEGSKA (reference sequence). Written as DNA, the CDR3 is TGCAGTGAACTTAAGGACACTGAAGCTTTCTTT. Residues: CSELKDTEAFF.

The J gene is TRBJ2-1, the V gene TRBV4-2; 8 bases agree with TRBD1. The CDR3 sequence is 15 residues long. Germline-derived CDR1 and CDR2 are LGHNA and YNFKEQ. Losses at the gene ends were 3 bases for V and 8 bases for J; bases not matched to a gene: 9. For the CDR3, the DNA is TGTGCCAGCAGCCACCCCCAGGACAGGGAATATGAGCAGTTCTTC. Residues: CASSHPQDREYEQFF.

This rearrangement joins TRBV19 to TRBJ1-2, with D possibly being TRBD1 (6 bases). Germline V gene sequence: CDR1 LNHDA, CDR2 SQIVND (reference sequence). The CDR3 runs to 13 residues. With 10 bases removed from V and 2 bases from J, the gap between germline ends came to 14 bases. In DNA, the CDR3 is TGTGCCACCGAAACTCAGGGGAACTATGGCTACACCTTC. Protein: CATETQGNYGYTF.

V is TRBV7-9 and J is TRBJ2-3; D not resolved. The CDR3 has 12 amino acids. Per the germline V gene, CDR1 is SEHNR and CDR2 is FQNEAQ (reference sequence). The ends were cut back, 3 bases at V and 4 bases at J, with 5 bases in the middle. The CDR3 sequence is CASSLSADTQYF. CDR3 nucleotides: TGTGCCAGCAGCTTGTCGGCAGATACGCAGTATTTT. The variable domain in full, with the rest retrieved from reference TRBV7-9 and TRBJ2-3, is DTGVSQNPRHKITKRGQNVTFRCDPISEHNRLYWYRQTLGQGPEFLTYFQNEAQLEKSRLLSDRFSAERPKGSFSTLEIQRTEQGDSAMYLCASSLSADTQYFGPGTRLTVL.

J is TRBJ2-7 and V is TRBV19; D ambiguous. This CDR3 comprises 14 residues. V was trimmed by 6 bases and J by 0 bases, leaving 12 bases between them. Germline CDR1 is LNHDA and CDR2 is SQIVND (reference sequence). In nucleotides, the CDR3 is TGTGCCAGTAGCCGCTCGCGGCGCTCCTACGAGCAGTACTTC. It codes for CASSRSRRSYEQYF.

There are a few counts of this clone. V is TRBV5-1 and J is TRBJ2-7; TRBD2 matches at 8 bases. Per germline, CDR1 SGHRS and CDR2 YFSETQ. The CDR3 runs 16 residues. V dropped 0 bases and J dropped 2; count of bases not matched to a gene: 7. Written as DNA, the CDR3 is TGCGCCAGCAGCTTGGCCTTGGTAGCGGGACCCTACGAGCAGTACTTC. Residues: CASSLALVAGPYEQYF.